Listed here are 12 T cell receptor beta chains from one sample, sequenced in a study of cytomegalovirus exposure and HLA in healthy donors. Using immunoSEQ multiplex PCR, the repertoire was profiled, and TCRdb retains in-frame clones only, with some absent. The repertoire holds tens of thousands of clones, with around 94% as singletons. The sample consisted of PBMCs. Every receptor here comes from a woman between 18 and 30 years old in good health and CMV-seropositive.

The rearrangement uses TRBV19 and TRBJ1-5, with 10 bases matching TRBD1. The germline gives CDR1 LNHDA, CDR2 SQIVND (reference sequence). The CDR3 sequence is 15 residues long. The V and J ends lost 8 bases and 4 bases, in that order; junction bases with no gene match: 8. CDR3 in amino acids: CASSLTGGTNQPQHF. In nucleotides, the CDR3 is TGTGCCAGTTCTCTGACAGGGGGCACGAATCAGCCCCAGCATTTT.

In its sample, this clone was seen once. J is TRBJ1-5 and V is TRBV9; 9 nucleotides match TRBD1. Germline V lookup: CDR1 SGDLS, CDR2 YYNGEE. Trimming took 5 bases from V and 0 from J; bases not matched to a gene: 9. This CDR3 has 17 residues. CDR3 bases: TGTGCCAGCAGTTTTAGGGACAGGGTCGATAGCAATCAGCCCCAGCATTTT. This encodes CASSFRDRVDSNQPQHF.

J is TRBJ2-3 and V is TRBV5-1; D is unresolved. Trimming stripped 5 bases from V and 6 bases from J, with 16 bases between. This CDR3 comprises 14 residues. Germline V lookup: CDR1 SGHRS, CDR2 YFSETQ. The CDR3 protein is CASRYGGDQDTQYF. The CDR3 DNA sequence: TGCGCCAGCAGGTACGGTGGAGACCAGGATACGCAGTATTTT. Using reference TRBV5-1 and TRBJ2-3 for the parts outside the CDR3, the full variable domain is KAGVTQTPRYLIKTRGQQVTLSCSPISGHRSVSWYQQTPGQGLQFLFEYFSETQRNKGNFPGRFSGRQFSNSRSEMNVSTLELGDSALYLCASRYGGDQDTQYFGPGTRLTVL.

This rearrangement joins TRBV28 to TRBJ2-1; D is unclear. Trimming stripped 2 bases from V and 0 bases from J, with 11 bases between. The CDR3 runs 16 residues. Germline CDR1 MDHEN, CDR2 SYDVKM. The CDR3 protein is CASSLLTAPSYNEQFF. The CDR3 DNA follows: TGTGCCAGCAGTTTACTCACTGCCCCCTCCTACAATGAGCAGTTCTTC. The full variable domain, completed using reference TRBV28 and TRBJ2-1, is DVKVTQSSRYLVKRTGEKVFLECVQDMDHENMFWYRQDPGLGLRLIYFSYDVKMKEKGDIPEGYSVSREKKERFSLILESASTNQTSMYLCASSLLTAPSYNEQFFGPGTRLTVL.

The CDR3 DNA follows: TGTGCCAGCAGCGTAGGAACAGGGGTAGGGGACTATGGCTACACCTTC. Translation gives CASSVGTGVGDYGYTF. The chain combines TRBV9 with TRBJ1-2, with 7 nucleotides matching TRBD1. The CDR3 consists of 16 residues. CDR1 SGDLS and CDR2 YYNGEE come from the germline V gene. V shed 0 bases, J shed 3 bases, and the junction held 8 bases outside the gene matches.

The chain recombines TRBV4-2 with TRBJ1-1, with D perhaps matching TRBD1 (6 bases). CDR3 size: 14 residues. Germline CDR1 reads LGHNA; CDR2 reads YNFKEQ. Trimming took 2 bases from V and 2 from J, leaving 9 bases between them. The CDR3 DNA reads TGTGCCAGCAGCCAACGGACAGTCAACACTGAAGCTTTCTTT. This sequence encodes CASSQRTVNTEAFF.

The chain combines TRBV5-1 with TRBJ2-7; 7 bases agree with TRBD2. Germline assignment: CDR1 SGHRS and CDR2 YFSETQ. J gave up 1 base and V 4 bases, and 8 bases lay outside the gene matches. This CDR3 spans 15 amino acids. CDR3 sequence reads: CASSPGEGISYEQYF. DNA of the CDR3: TGCGCCAGCAGCCCCGGGGAGGGCATTTCCTACGAGCAGTACTTC.

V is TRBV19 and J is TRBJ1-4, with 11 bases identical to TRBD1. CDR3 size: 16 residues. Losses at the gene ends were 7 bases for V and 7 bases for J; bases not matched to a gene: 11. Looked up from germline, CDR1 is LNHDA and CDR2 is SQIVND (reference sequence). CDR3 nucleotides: TGTGCCAGTACAACGGGACAGGGGGTTTTGTTTGAAAAACTGTTTTTT. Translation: CASTTGQGVLFEKLFF.

CDR3 in DNA: TGTGCCAGCAGTCATCCCCGGACAGGGAACACTGAAGCTTTCTTT. This gives the protein CASSHPRTGNTEAFF. The chain recombines TRBV6-1 with TRBJ1-1; 7 bases match TRBD1. CDR1 MNHNS and CDR2 SASEGT come from the germline V gene. V lost 5 bases, J lost 1 base, and 7 bases stayed unmatched. CDR3 length: 15 amino acids.

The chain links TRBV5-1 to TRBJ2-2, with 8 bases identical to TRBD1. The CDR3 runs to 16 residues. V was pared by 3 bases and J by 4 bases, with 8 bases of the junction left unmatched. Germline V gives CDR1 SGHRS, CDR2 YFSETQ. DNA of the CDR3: TGCGCCAGCAGCTGGGGGACAGGAGGAGGCACCGGGGAGCTGTTTTTT. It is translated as CASSWGTGGGTGELFF.

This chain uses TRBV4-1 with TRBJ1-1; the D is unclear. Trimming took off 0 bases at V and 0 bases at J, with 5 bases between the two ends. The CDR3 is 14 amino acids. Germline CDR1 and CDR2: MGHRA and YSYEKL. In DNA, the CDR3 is TGCGCCAGCAGCCAAGAACGCGTGAACACTGAAGCTTTCTTT. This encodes CASSQERVNTEAFF.

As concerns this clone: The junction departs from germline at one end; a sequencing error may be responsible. DNA of the CDR3: TGTGCCTGGAGTGTAGGGCAGGGAGGAAGCTTC. Protein sequence: CAWSVGQGGSF. J is TRBJ1-2 and V is TRBV30, with D possibly matching TRBD1 (5 bases). The CDR3 loop spans 11 amino acids. Germline V CDR1 and CDR2: GTSNPN, SVGIG (reference sequence).